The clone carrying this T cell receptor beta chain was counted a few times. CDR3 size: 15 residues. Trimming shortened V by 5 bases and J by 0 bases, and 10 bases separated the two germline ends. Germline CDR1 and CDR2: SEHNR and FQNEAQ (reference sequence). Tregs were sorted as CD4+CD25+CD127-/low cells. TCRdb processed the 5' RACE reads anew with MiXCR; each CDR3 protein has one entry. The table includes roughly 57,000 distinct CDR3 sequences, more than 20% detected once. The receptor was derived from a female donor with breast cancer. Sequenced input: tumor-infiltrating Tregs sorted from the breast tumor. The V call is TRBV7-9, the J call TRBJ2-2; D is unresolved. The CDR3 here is CASSQLSANTGELFF. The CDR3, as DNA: TGTGCCAGCAGCCAGCTAAGCGCGAACACCGGGGAGCTGTTTTTT.